The 15 T cell receptor beta chains listed next were all sequenced from one sample in a study of cytomegalovirus exposure and HLA in healthy donors. The PCR contained 60 Vbeta and 13 Jbeta primers. TCRdb keeps only in-frame clones here, not all; method: immunoSEQ multiplex PCR. Among over 150,000 clones, over 75% were seen once, and the ten largest hold 1%. The sequenced sample consisted of PBMCs. The receptors were sampled from a woman aged 45-60 years in good health and CMV-seropositive.

The J gene is TRBJ1-1, the V gene TRBV28, with 9 bases identical to TRBD1. Trimming at V came to 3 bases and at J to 5 bases, leaving 7 bases not matched to a gene. The V gene's germline CDR1 is MDHEN and CDR2 SYDVKM. The CDR3 totals 15 residues. This CDR3 reads CASSLARTGVTEAFF. The CDR3 DNA reads TGTGCCAGCAGTTTGGCCCGGACAGGGGTGACTGAAGCTTTCTTT.

The chain has TRBV4-1 and TRBJ2-2; 8 positions match TRBD1. CDR3 length: 15 residues. Germline lookup yields CDR1 MGHRA and CDR2 YSYEKL. The trim removed 4 bases at V and 3 bases at J, leaving 4 bases unmatched. In DNA form, the CDR3 reads TGCGCCAGCAGCCCCAGGGGGCTGGACACCGGGGAGCTGTTTTTT. Amino acid sequence: CASSPRGLDTGELFF.

This rearrangement joins TRBV9 to TRBJ1-1; no firm D call. The CDR3 is made up of 14 amino acids. CDR1 is SGDLS and CDR2 is YYNGEE in the germline V gene. Trimming took 3 bases from V and 1 from J, leaving 10 bases between them. The CDR3 loop reads CASSASNWNTEAFF. DNA for the CDR3: TGTGCCAGCAGCGCATCAAATTGGAACACTGAAGCTTTCTTT. The whole variable domain, remainder taken from reference TRBV9 and TRBJ1-1, is DSGVTQTPKHLITATGQRVTLRCSPRSGDLSVYWYQQSLDQGLQFLIQYYNGEERAKGNILERFSAQQFPDLHSELNLSSLELGDSALYFCASSASNWNTEAFFGQGTRLTVV.

The chain has TRBV19 and TRBJ2-7; 8 positions agree with TRBD1. The CDR3 spans 13 residues. Germline assignment: CDR1 LNHDA and CDR2 SQIVND (reference sequence). With V trimmed by 7 bases and J by 1 base, 3 bases remained unmatched. The CDR3 spells CASKGTGSYEQYF. CDR3 sequence (DNA): TGTGCCAGTAAGGGGACAGGTTCCTACGAGCAGTACTTC.

The chain is built from TRBV29-1 and TRBJ1-1; no definite D call. The V gene's germline CDR1 is SQVTM and CDR2 ANQGSEA. The CDR3 spans 12 residues. V dropped 7 bases and J dropped 1 base, with 10 bases sitting between them. The CDR3 spells CSAGAQNTEAFF. In DNA, the CDR3 is TGCAGCGCCGGAGCCCAGAACACTGAAGCTTTCTTT.

The chain joins TRBV2 to TRBJ2-3, with TRBD2 as a possible D gene (5 bases). CDR3 length equals 13 residues. Germline CDR1 reads SNHLY; CDR2 reads FYNNEI. V gave up 4 bases and J gave up 11 bases, with 16 bases separating them. CDR3 loop: CASSVLSYREQYF. CDR3 in DNA: TGTGCCAGCAGTGTGTTATCTTATCGGGAGCAGTATTTT.

The CDR3 bases are TGTGCCAGCAGCTTTGAAGGGGGGGATCAGCCCCAGCATTTT. Translating gives CASSFEGGDQPQHF. The chain joins TRBV5-4 to TRBJ1-5, with TRBD1 as a possible D gene (6 bases). Trimming left V 2 bases short and J 5 bases short, with 11 bases between. The CDR3 totals 14 residues. Germline lookup yields CDR1 SGHNT and CDR2 YYREEE (reference sequence).

In its sample, this clone was seen a few times. The J gene is TRBJ2-5, the V gene TRBV5-1; tentative D call: TRBD1 (6 bases). Germline CDR1 reads SGHRS; CDR2 reads YFSETQ. With 0 bases removed from V and 4 bases from J, the gap between germline ends came to 10 bases. This CDR3 comprises 14 residues. CDR3 protein: CASSLEAGVETQYF. CDR3 coding DNA: TGCGCCAGCAGCTTGGAGGCAGGGGTAGAGACCCAGTACTTC.

The table lists this clone with a few counts. The DNA for the CDR3 is TGTGCCAGCAGGGCTAGGCAGGGTTCCTACGAGCAGTACTTC. Translating gives CASRARQGSYEQYF. The chain combines TRBV25-1 with TRBJ2-7, with D perhaps matching TRBD1 (5 bases). The CDR3 loop spans 14 amino acids. Germline V lookup: CDR1 MGHDK, CDR2 SYGVNS. Trimming cost V 6 bases and J 1 base, with 13 bases left between them.

V gene TRBV2 combines with J gene TRBJ1-2; 7 bases are a match to TRBD1. The CDR3 contains 13 residues. Trimming cost V 9 bases and J 5 bases; bases outside gene matches: 9. Germline V gene lookup returns CDR1 SNHLY and CDR2 FYNNEI. The CDR3 bases are TGTGCCAGACGACAGGGACCGGGGTATGGCTACACCTTC. Translating gives CARRQGPGYGYTF. The variable domain in full, with the rest retrieved from reference TRBV2 and TRBJ1-2, is EPEVTQTPSHQVTQMGQEVILRCVPISNHLYFYWYRQILGQKVEFLVSFYNNEISEKSEIFDDQFSVERPDGSNFTLKIRSTKLEDSAMYFCARRQGPGYGYTFGSGTRLTVV.

The chain couples TRBV19 to TRBJ2-5; TRBD1 might be the D (6 bases). Germline CDR1 reads LNHDA; CDR2 reads SQIVND (reference sequence). This CDR3 has 14 residues. V lost 3 bases to trimming and J lost 5 bases, with 13 bases between them. The CDR3 DNA reads as TGTGCCAGTAGTATTCAAGGGGGTGGGGAGACCCAGTACTTC. Its translation: CASSIQGGGETQYF.

The chain is built from TRBV27 and TRBJ1-2; 10 nucleotides align to TRBD1. The CDR3 has 14 residues. Germline CDR1 reads MNHEY; CDR2 reads SMNVEV (reference sequence). Trimming took 4 bases from V and 7 from J; bases not matched to a gene: 6. The CDR3 bases are TGTGCCAGCAGTTCCGACAGGGGGCAATCTGGCTACACCTTC. This encodes CASSSDRGQSGYTF.

This chain links TRBV27 with TRBJ1-4, with 10 positions matching TRBD1. The germline V gene has CDR1 MNHEY and CDR2 SMNVEV (reference sequence). This CDR3 comprises 19 residues. V shed 3 bases and J 1 base; nucleotides not matched to a gene: 11. CDR3 nucleotide sequence: TGTGCCAGCAGTTTTAGTTCAGGCGGACAGGGGGGAACTAATGAAAAACTGTTTTTT. Translated: CASSFSSGGQGGTNEKLFF.

The gene calls are TRBV7-2 and TRBJ2-7; 11 positions match TRBD2. CDR3 length: 16 residues. Germline CDR1 and CDR2: SGHTA and FQGNSA. The trim removed 5 bases at V and 2 bases at J, leaving 8 bases unmatched. This CDR3 reads CASSPVNSGRAYEQYF. The DNA for the CDR3 is TGTGCCAGCAGCCCCGTCAATAGCGGGAGGGCCTACGAGCAGTACTTC.

The V call is TRBV12-5, the J call TRBJ2-5; TRBD2 matches 11 bases. V lost 7 bases, J lost 5 bases, and 12 bases stayed unmatched. Germline lookup yields CDR1 LGHNT and CDR2 FRNRAP. This CDR3 region has 16 residues. The CDR3 here is CASAQGTSGSGETQYF. In DNA form, the CDR3 reads TGTGCTAGTGCACAGGGTACTAGCGGGAGCGGGGAGACCCAGTACTTC.